One and the same sample provided the 2 T cell receptor beta chains below, sequenced in a study of a mutant IDH1 vaccine in newly diagnosed glioma. Time point defined: week 35, safety follow-up. Doses consisted of 300 ug of mutant IDH1 20-mer peptide each, paired with topical imiquimod. TCRdb's copy holds only in-frame clones and misses some; the assay was immunoSEQ multiplex PCR. The sample shows approximately 66,000 clones, under 90% of them seen only once. Antigen specificity for these receptors is unknown. The sequencing used PBMCs, collected from a glioma patient whose treatment included an IDH1 peptide vaccine. The origin of the receptors is a man aged 25 to 40 with glioma.

The V and J genes are TRBV7-9 and TRBJ2-3, with 7 bases fitting TRBD1. Germline V gives CDR1 SEHNR, CDR2 FQNEAQ (reference sequence). The CDR3 contains 14 residues. V trimming: 4 bases; J trimming: 0 bases; junction bases outside the gene matches: 1. The CDR3 region is CASSYRGSTDTQYF. The CDR3 DNA reads as TGTGCCAGCAGCTACAGGGGTAGCACAGATACGCAGTATTTT.

The chain couples TRBV19 to TRBJ2-1; D possibly corresponds to TRBD1 (6 bases). The CDR3 runs 14 residues. Per germline, CDR1 LNHDA and CDR2 SQIVND (reference sequence). Trimming left V 2 bases short and J 9 bases short, with 14 bases between. The CDR3: CASSIYRVWGEQFF. The CDR3 DNA sequence: TGTGCCAGTAGTATATACAGGGTCTGGGGTGAGCAGTTCTTC.